This T cell receptor (beta chain) was identified during a study of PD-L1 blockade in urothelial cancer (TCRdb year 2017). In terms of the full investigation: All patients started therapy around 2014 and received atezolizumab 1,200 mg intravenously every 3 weeks. A median of roughly 140,000 T cells and some 90,000 unique TCRs was obtained from blood samples, and a median clonality of 0.080 was observed. Twenty-five of 29 patients were identified as males with urothelial cancer of bladder origin, and a prior smoking history was reported by 18 of 29 patients. The study was an exploratory multi-omic analysis of somatic, immune and clinical correlates of response to PD-L1 blockade with atezolizumab in urothelial cancer. In the same patients, whole exome sequencing and RNA sequencing of pretreatment tumors were performed in addition to TCR sequencing. Blood samples were analyzed at 3 weeks after treatment start (second dose) and at 6 weeks after treatment start. An ECOG performance status of 0 or 1 was recorded for the patients, and 0 to 3 prior chemotherapy regimens had been received by the patients. Durable clinical benefit was achieved by nine patients and was not achieved by 20 patients. Pretreatment blood TCR-seq was available for about 30 patients, at least one posttreatment blood collection was obtained for around 25 patients, and tumor TCR-seq was available for around 25 patients. Progression-free survival longer than 6 months counted as durable clinical benefit, and TCR features were additionally tested against both progression-free and overall survival. Pretreatment tumor samples, along with matched peripheral blood serially collected before and after atezolizumab treatment, were subjected to TCR sequencing.

Findings and caveats that apply to the study as a whole: Improved progression-free and overall survival was associated with having pretreatment peripheral blood TCR clonality below the median. Because the sample size was small (n of about 29) and many of the analyses were exploratory, the results are meant to be hypothesis-generating. At 3 weeks after the start of treatment, tumor-associated TCR clones in peripheral blood had expanded more in patients with durable benefit (n ≈ 20, p = 0.022).

With regard to this clone: It lacks a known antigen. Per-base qualities were not stored, and no clone one base away is much larger.

Synthetic TCR analog templates were spiked into each PCR to estimate absolute template abundance from read counts. TCRbeta CDR3 regions were amplified from genomic DNA with bias-controlled V and J gene primers using the immunoSEQ assay. Sequencing of rearranged TCRbeta segments was performed at approximately 20X coverage. Per the authors' processing: Clustering was used to correct sequencing errors, and CDR3s were annotated against IMGT so that V, D and J genes could be assigned. Only productive TCRbeta rearrangements were used in downstream analyses, excluding out-of-frame or stop-codon sequences. Clonality was computed as one minus Shannon entropy normalized by the log of the number of unique productive sequences. Fisher's exact test with Benjamini-Hochberg correction, at a threshold of adjusted p below 0.01, was used to find clones that differed between time points or between blood and tumor. TCRdb stores this immuneACCESS table with in-frame sequences only. Part of the clones is absent; in the studies checked, under half of the shortfall reflects unresolved V genes, and no reason is known for the rest. V, J and clone size were drawn from that table, and D and trimming were deduced from the DNA. The sample contains about 50,000 clones, around 77% of them found a single time. Jointly, the top ten make up 3.6% of the sample.

A total of some 30 patients with locally advanced or metastatic urothelial carcinoma, treated at Memorial Sloan Kettering on a trial protocol, made up the cohort. Peripheral blood mononuclear cells were collected pretreatment and during treatment, with between 1 and 8 total time points per patient. The Qiagen DNeasy Blood extraction kit was used to purify genomic DNA from total PBMCs and tumor samples. PBMCs were collected pretreatment and during treatment, and were isolated and stored as previously described. Source: PBMCs, taken around atezolizumab (anti-PD-L1) treatment. This TCR was sampled from a man between 70 and 80 years old with urothelial cancer.

The DNA is as follows: TGTGCCAGCAGCAAGGGACAGATAGATACGCAGTATTTT. Translated, it gives CASSKGQIDTQYF. The sequence links TRBV5-6 to TRBJ2-3, and TRBD1 matches 7 of the central bases. After removal of 4 bases from V and 5 bases from J, the junction retains 4 bases not matched to a gene. As encoded in the germline V gene, CDR1 is SGHDT while CDR2 is YYEEEE. From the cysteine up to the phenylalanine, the CDR3 has a length of 13 residues. Only the CDR3 portion is preserved as DNA: 39 bases, with reading frame beginning at the first base.